This T cell receptor beta chain is from a study of CD8 T cells in ankylosing spondylitis (dated by TCRdb to between 2016 and 2019). A note on the overall study: T cell receptor beta repertoires were profiled in healthy donors and ankylosing spondylitis patients so that disease-linked TCR variants could be found. In total, the full study cohort was made up of nearly 110 healthy donors and 20 to 25 ankylosing spondylitis patients. Peripheral blood was sampled, and synovial fluid was additionally collected from ankylosing spondylitis patients.

Sequenced using an Illumina HiSeq 2500. Quantitative 5'-RACE with molecular barcodes was the method used to prepare the TCR beta libraries. Under the source paper's analysis protocol: A new computational method, built on a probabilistic model of VDJ rearrangement, was used to identify disease-linked TCR variants. Using fastp at Q25 and MiXCR, TCRdb reprocessed the public reads and kept productive beta chains. CDR3 protein sequences are deduplicated, and each keeps its most common genes and DNA. None of the V and J calls come from the authors' own analysis; TCRdb made them. The sample has 150,000 to 200,000 distinct CDR3 sequences on record, 13% of them singletons. The top ten clones comprise 8% to 13% of the sample. As concerns this clonotype: The antigen it recognizes is unknown. The record has no base qualities; no much larger clone is one base away.

From its cysteine to its phenylalanine, the CDR3 spans 17 amino acids. The read is trimmed to its CDR3 DNA, 51 bases read in frame from base 1. Sequences SGHTS (CDR1) and YDEGEE (CDR2) are obtained from the germline V gene. Trimming accounts for 2 bases at V and 6 bases at J, while the number of junction bases matched to no gene is 8. Results the study describes overall, beyond this receptor: In peripheral blood, the disease-linked clones were found at relatively low frequencies and had a CD8+ phenotype. The disease-linked clones were reported as significantly enriched in matched synovial fluid samples from ankylosing spondylitis patients. A TCR beta motif of several highly homologous amino acid variants appeared characteristic of blood from ankylosing spondylitis patients. Some of the motif variants had been reported before in the synovial fluid and blood of reactive arthritis patients, a finding that suggests common disease-initiation mechanisms.

The sequenced material came from blood, either unsorted or a sorted T cell fraction (not recorded which). The rearrangement combines TRBV5-8 with TRBJ2-1, with TRBD2 identical over 13 junction bases. The clonotype originates from a female donor with ankylosing spondylitis or in good health (not recorded which). DNA sequence: TGTGCCAGCAGCTTATACCAGGGACTAGCGGGAAGCAATGAGCAGTTCTTC. This sequence encodes CASSLYQGLAGSNEQFF.